This paragraph reports one TCR beta chain. Its antigen is unidentified. The sample belongs to a study of OX40 agonist ivuxolimab in advanced cancers. Points from the study as a whole: Dose levels from 0.1 to 3.0 mg/kg saw CD4+ and CD8+ blood T cells expand clonally by week 6. Compared with CD4+, CD8+ T cells on average had more expanded clones.

This table comes from immunoSEQ multiplex PCR, and its TCRdb copy is limited to in-frame clones, with some not included. The sample includes about 34,000 clones, roughly 79% of them seen just once. V was clipped by 7 bases and J by 1 base; unmatched bases: 10. This CDR3 is 15 amino acids long. CDR1 and CDR2 from the germline V gene are SQVTM and ANQGSEA. This specimen was CD4+ or CD8+ T cells sorted from blood, taken in a trial of the OX40 agonist ivuxolimab. The V gene is TRBV29-1, the J gene TRBJ1-1, with 9 bases aligning to TRBD1. The receptor was derived from an adult with an advanced solid tumor such as melanoma, head and neck, liver or kidney cancer. The CDR3 protein is CSARTRTGENTEAFF. Here the CDR3 DNA reads TGCAGCGCGCGAACCCGGACAGGGGAGAACACTGAAGCTTTCTTT. Full variable domain (outside the CDR3, taken from reference TRBV29-1 and TRBJ1-1): SAVISQKPSRDICQRGTSLTIQCQVDSQVTMMFWYRQQPGQSLTLIATANQGSEATYESGFVIDKFPISRPNLTFSTLTVSNMSPEDSSIYLCSARTRTGENTEAFFGQGTRLTVV.